This T cell receptor beta chain appears in the sequencing data of a study of T cell repertoires in cytomegalovirus infection. Findings of the study overall: Cumulative public TCR beta family frequency identified carriers of CMV plus the relevant HLA. HLA-C-restricted CMV clonotypes gave the most frequent clonotype in two of eight donors.

In germline, CDR1 is MNHEY, CDR2 SVGEGT. The CDR3 is 13 residues long. The V segment lost 5 bases and the J segment 5 bases; nucleotides outside the gene matches: 4. Each CDR3 protein gets one entry after TCRdb re-called the reads with MiXCR. The sample shows around 530,000 distinct CDR3 sequences, approximately 26% of them seen only once. Notes on this clonotype: Its antigen remains unidentified.

Sequencing used PBMCs. The genes are TRBV6-2 or TRBV6-3 and TRBJ2-7; 9 bases match TRBD1. The clonotype originates from a human donor in good health (CMV status not recorded). Some clones in this sample may be carry-over from other donors' samples. This CDR3 is CASSRDRVDEQYV. CDR3 bases: TGTGCCAGCAGTCGGGACAGGGTGGACGAGCAGTACGTC.